The clone carrying this T cell receptor (beta chain) was seen just once. The antigen remains unidentified. The entry originates in a study of T cell repertoires in cytomegalovirus infection. As for the study in general: CMV infection plus the matching HLA type was flagged by public TCR beta signatures. Study findings and constraints: The ex vivo response was dominated by HLA-C-restricted CMV-specific TCR beta clonotypes.

Germline assignment: CDR1 ENHRY and CDR2 SYGVKD. V was clipped by 5 bases and J by 1 base; unmatched bases: 6. This CDR3 has 15 amino acids. TCRdb used MiXCR to reprocess the reads, holding one entry per CDR3 protein. Of around 350,000 distinct CDR3 sequences in the sample, around a sixth were seen once. The V gene is TRBV10-3, the J gene TRBJ1-1; the match to TRBD1 covers 8 bases. The sample was PBMCs. The clonotype originates from a human donor in good health (CMV status not recorded). Some clones in this sample may be carry-over from other donors' samples. CDR3 sequence reads: CAISLQGGENTEAFF. CDR3 in DNA: TGTGCCATCAGTTTACAGGGGGGTGAGAACACTGAAGCTTTCTTT.